This T cell receptor beta chain comes out of a study of T cells after yellow fever vaccination. The study's findings and limits: FACS-sorted repertoires might harbor abundant contaminating clonotypes from the bulk population. It was the secondary response that reached its peak faster, day 5 versus 15, but it was weaker. Relatively few clonotypes were ones that appeared in both CD4 and CD8 compartments.

For TCR, cDNA came from 5'RACE template switching, which added a universal primer site and UMIs. TCRdb recomputed calls from the 5' RACE reads with MiXCR, one row per CDR3 protein. Of about 330,000 distinct CDR3 sequences detected, about 7.8% appear once; the ten largest clones hold 17%. Notes on this clonotype: Its antigen is still unknown.

This receptor was taken from a man aged 18-30 years who received the YFV17D yellow fever vaccine. Specimen: PBMCs, collected approximately 47 days after the first yellow fever vaccination.

The DNA for the CDR3 is TGTGCCACCAGTGATTTGCAGGGCTCTGAAGCTTTCTTT. It specifies CATSDLQGSEAFF. The chain recombines TRBV24-1 with TRBJ1-1, with D possibly TRBD1 on 5 matching bases. Germline V CDR1 and CDR2: KGHDR, SFDVKD. V dropped 0 bases and J dropped 6 bases, with 7 bases sitting between them. The CDR3 runs 13 residues.